Detailed here is one TCR beta chain. The data originate from a study of CD8+ T cells in alopecia areata. Trimming took 6 bases from V and 3 from J; bases not matched to a gene: 1. The CDR3 loop spans 13 amino acids. Germline lookup yields CDR1 ENHRY and CDR2 SYGVKD. Following RNA extraction, reverse transcription yielded cDNA that acted as the sequencing template. Only in-frame clones appear in the TCRdb table, and some are missing; sequencing was by immunoSEQ multiplex PCR. The table has roughly 130,000 clones, roughly 58% seen once. Sequencing was performed on CD4+ T cells sorted from blood, taken at week 0. The chain is built from TRBV10-3 and TRBJ2-5; 10 bases are shared with TRBD1. This receptor was taken from a human donor with alopecia areata. The chain's CDR3 is CAISGTGEETQYF. CDR3 sequence (DNA): TGTGCCATCAGCGGGACAGGGGAAGAGACCCAGTACTTC.